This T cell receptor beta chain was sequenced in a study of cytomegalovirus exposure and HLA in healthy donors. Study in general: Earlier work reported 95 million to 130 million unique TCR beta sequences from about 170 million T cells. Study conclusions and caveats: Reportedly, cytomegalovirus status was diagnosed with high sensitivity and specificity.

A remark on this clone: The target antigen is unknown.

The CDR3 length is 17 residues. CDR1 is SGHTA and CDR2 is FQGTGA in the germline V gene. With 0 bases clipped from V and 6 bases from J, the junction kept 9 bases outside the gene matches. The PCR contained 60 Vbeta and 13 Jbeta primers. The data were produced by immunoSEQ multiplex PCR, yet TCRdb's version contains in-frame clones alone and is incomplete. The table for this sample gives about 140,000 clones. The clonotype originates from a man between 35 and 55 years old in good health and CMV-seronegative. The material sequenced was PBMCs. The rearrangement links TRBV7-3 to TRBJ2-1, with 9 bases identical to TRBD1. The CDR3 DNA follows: TGTGCCAGCAGCTTAACCCCGGGACAGGGTCTTTTCAATGAGCAGTTCTTC. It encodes CASSLTPGQGLFNEQFF.